The 27 T cell receptor beta chains below were found in one sample sequenced in a study of a mutant IDH1 vaccine in newly diagnosed glioma. These TCRs are of unknown antigen specificity. Regarding time point: week 35, safety follow-up. What each vaccine dose contained was 300 ug of mutant IDH1 20-mer peptide, accompanied by topical imiquimod. Data came from immunoSEQ multiplex PCR; TCRdb stores just in-frame clones and leaves some out. The profile shows 34,000 or so clones, more than 75% of them singletons. Specimen: PBMCs, collected from a glioma patient whose treatment included an IDH1 peptide vaccine. The receptors were sampled from a man aged 25-45 years with glioma.

Concerning this clone: This could be a read error, since a much larger clone is one nucleotide away. The gene calls are TRBV7-8 and TRBJ1-3; a possible D gene is TRBD1 (5 bases). Trimming removed 10 bases at V and 0 bases at J, with 13 bases between. This CDR3 has 14 residues. From germline, CDR1 is SGHVS and CDR2 FQNEAQ. The CDR3 spells CAIFIDSSGNTIYF. The CDR3 DNA reads TGTGCCATCTTTATTGACAGCTCTGGAAACACCATATATTTT.

This chain uses TRBV30 with TRBJ2-3; D is unclear. The V and J ends lost 2 bases and 1 base respectively, with 19 bases between them. This CDR3 contains 17 residues. Germline V gene sequence: CDR1 GTSNPN, CDR2 SVGIG (reference sequence). The CDR3, as DNA: TGTGCCTGGAGTAAACCGAAGGGTTTTGTTGGCACAGATACGCAGTATTTT. Translated: CAWSKPKGFVGTDTQYF.

V usage is TRBV2 and J usage is TRBJ1-5; D is uncertain. There are 14 residues in the CDR3. From germline, CDR1 is SNHLY and CDR2 FYNNEI. V was shortened by 3 bases and J by 3 bases, with 9 bases between the two germline ends. In nucleotides, the CDR3 is TGTGCCAGCAGTGAGTTGGGCCTCAATCAGCCCCAGCATTTT. This sequence encodes CASSELGLNQPQHF.

The V and J genes are TRBV10-3 and TRBJ2-1; D unresolved. The germline V gene has CDR1 ENHRY and CDR2 SYGVKD. The CDR3 runs to 13 residues. V was cut by 3 bases and J by 4 bases, with 7 bases left in between. In DNA, the CDR3 is TGTGCCATCAGTGAAACTACTTACAATGAGCAGTTCTTC. Translation: CAISETTYNEQFF.

The genes are TRBV5-1 and TRBJ2-6; TRBD1 agrees at 10 bases. V dropped 0 bases and J dropped 2; count of bases not matched to a gene: 5. From germline, CDR1 is SGHRS and CDR2 YFSETQ. The CDR3 runs 18 residues. The CDR3 DNA reads TGCGCCAGCAGCTTGGCCCCCGGGACAGGGGCTGGGGCCAACGTCCTGACTTTC. Translated: CASSLAPGTGAGANVLTF.

The chain has TRBV5-4 and TRBJ2-7; 9 bases are shared with TRBD2. J lost 8 bases, V lost 2 bases, and 11 bases had no gene match. The CDR3 runs to 15 residues. The germline CDR1 and CDR2 sequences are SGHNT and YYREEE (reference sequence). CDR3 in DNA: TGTGCCAGCAGCTTTTTGACTAGCGGTATAGAGAAGCAGTACTTC. Amino acid sequence: CASSFLTSGIEKQYF.

The DNA for the CDR3 is TGTGCCAGCAGACAGGGACAGAGCTCTGGAAACACCATATATTTT. This encodes CASRQGQSSGNTIYF. J is TRBJ1-3 and V is TRBV27, with 7 bases identical to TRBD1. CDR1 MNHEY and CDR2 SMNVEV come from the germline V gene (reference sequence). Trimming cost V 6 bases and J 0 bases; bases outside gene matches: 5. The CDR3 is 15 residues long.

The rearrangement joins TRBV2 to TRBJ2-7; 7 bases fit TRBD1. The CDR3 has 14 amino acids. Per the germline V gene, CDR1 is SNHLY and CDR2 is FYNNEI. The J segment lost 3 bases and the V segment lost 6 bases, leaving 8 bases of the junction unmatched. CDR3: CASRGTVFIYEQYF. DNA for the CDR3: TGTGCCAGCAGGGGGACAGTTTTCATCTACGAGCAGTACTTC.

This chain links TRBV11-2 with TRBJ2-3; D gene unclear. CDR1 SGHAT and CDR2 FQNNGV come from the germline V gene. The CDR3 has 14 amino acids. Deletions cut 0 bases from V and 2 bases from J, with 6 bases between. The CDR3 is CASSLDEVTDTQYF. For the CDR3, the DNA is TGTGCCAGCAGCTTAGATGAAGTCACAGATACGCAGTATTTT.

V gene TRBV30 combines with J gene TRBJ1-5; D call uncertain. The CDR3 consists of 15 residues. V was cut by 0 bases and J by 3 bases, with 12 bases left in between. CDR1 GTSNPN and CDR2 SVGIG come from the germline V gene (reference sequence). The CDR3 region has the DNA TGTGCCTGGAGTGTACTCGGCGGATTCAATCAGCCCCAGCATTTT. This translates into CAWSVLGGFNQPQHF.

The chain recombines TRBV27 with TRBJ2-5; D is unresolved. CDR1 MNHEY and CDR2 SMNVEV come from the germline V gene (reference sequence). Trimming left V 4 bases short and J 7 bases short, with 13 bases between. The CDR3 consists of 13 residues. The CDR3 bases are TGTGCCAGCAGTTCCCGGGCTCCCGGGACCCAGTACTTC. This translates into CASSSRAPGTQYF.

The chain employs TRBV1 and TRBJ2-7; TRBD2, the D gene given by the table, was not confirmed from the DNA. TRBV1 is a known pseudogene. There are 13 residues in the CDR3. The CDR3 is CTSSQDPRDEQYF. The CDR3 DNA follows: TGCACCAGCAGCCAAGATCCCCGGGACGAGCAGTACTTC.

This clone was counted between two and nine times. The chain recombines TRBV10-3 with TRBJ1-5; the D gene is possibly TRBD1 (5 bases). CDR1 and CDR2 from the germline V gene are ENHRY and SYGVKD. This CDR3 contains 15 residues. The V and J ends lost 10 bases and 0 bases respectively, with 16 bases between them. The CDR3 DNA reads TGTGCCAGTAATCAGGGAGACTATAGCAATCAGCCCCAGCATTTT. Encoded protein: CASNQGDYSNQPQHF.

The chain recombines TRBV5-5 with TRBJ1-5, with 8 bases identical to TRBD1. Looked up from germline, CDR1 is SGHKS and CDR2 is YYEKEE (reference sequence). The V segment lost 4 bases and the J segment 7 bases; nucleotides outside the gene matches: 10. The CDR3 has 15 residues. CDR3 nucleotide sequence: TGTGCCAGCAGCCAAGACAGGGGATGGGGACAGCCCCAGCATTTT. As protein: CASSQDRGWGQPQHF. The full variable domain, completed using reference TRBV5-5 and TRBJ1-5, is DAGVTQSPTHLIKTRGQQVTLRCSPISGHKSVSWYQQVLGQGPQFIFQYYEKEERGRGNFPDRFSARQFPNYSSELNVNALLLGDSALYLCASSQDRGWGQPQHFGDGTRLSIL.

The chain has TRBV5-1 and TRBJ1-4; D is ambiguous. The ends were cut back, 4 bases at V and 0 bases at J, with 13 bases in the middle. Germline CDR1 is SGHRS and CDR2 is YFSETQ. This CDR3 spans 16 amino acids. CDR3 sequence reads: CASSMGNTATNEKLFF. CDR3 nucleotides: TGCGCCAGCAGCATGGGGAACACGGCAACTAATGAAAAACTGTTTTTT. The full variable domain, completed using reference TRBV5-1 and TRBJ1-4, is KAGVTQTPRYLIKTRGQQVTLSCSPISGHRSVSWYQQTPGQGLQFLFEYFSETQRNKGNFPGRFSGRQFSNSRSEMNVSTLELGDSALYLCASSMGNTATNEKLFFGSGTQLSVL.

The genes are TRBV5-4 and TRBJ1-1; D is unresolved. This CDR3 region has 16 residues. Germline V gives CDR1 SGHNT, CDR2 YYREEE (reference sequence). V lost 3 bases and J 4 bases, leaving 19 bases between the germline ends. The CDR3 spells CASSSDGSYRGTEAFF. CDR3 coding DNA: TGTGCCAGCAGCTCGGACGGAAGCTACCGCGGCACTGAAGCTTTCTTT.

The chain is built from TRBV7-2 and TRBJ2-1; possibly TRBD2 for D (6 bases). CDR1 and CDR2 (germline): SGHTA, FQGNSA. Trimming pared 0 bases from V and 0 bases from J, leaving 12 bases between. The CDR3 is 17 amino acids. The CDR3 DNA is TGTGCCAGCAGCTTAGCGCGAGGACTAAGCTCCTACAATGAGCAGTTCTTC. It is translated as CASSLARGLSSYNEQFF.

V gene TRBV10-2 combines with J gene TRBJ1-1; TRBD1 agrees at 7 bases. J was trimmed by 6 bases and V by 10 bases; bases with no gene match: 8. Germline V lookup: CDR1 WSHSY, CDR2 SAAADI. The CDR3 spans 12 residues. CDR3 DNA sequence: TGCGCCACAACCCAGACAGGGTCTGAAGCTTTCTTT. It is translated as CATTQTGSEAFF.

This chain joins TRBV5-1 and TRBJ2-2; TRBD1 matches 7 bases. The ends lost 0 bases at V and 7 bases at J; junction bases unmatched: 12. CDR3 size: 17 residues. From germline, CDR1 is SGHRS and CDR2 YFSETQ. CDR3 loop: CASSLGILTGWSGELFF. The CDR3 nucleotides are TGCGCCAGCAGCTTGGGGATCCTGACAGGGTGGAGCGGGGAGCTGTTTTTT.

The chain carries TRBV5-1 and TRBJ2-1, with a tentative D call TRBD2 (6 bases). The V gene's germline CDR1 is SGHRS and CDR2 YFSETQ. This CDR3 has 15 residues. Trimming took off 4 bases at V and 7 bases at J, with 18 bases between the two ends. Written as DNA, the CDR3 is TGCGCCAGCAGCCCTCGTGGAGGGAGTATTAATGAGCAGTTCTTC. It encodes CASSPRGGSINEQFF.

This clone was seen a few times. The chain links TRBV12-5 to TRBJ1-5; 8 bases fit TRBD1. V trimming: 6 bases; J trimming: 9 bases; junction bases outside the gene matches: 13. CDR1 LGHNT and CDR2 FRNRAP come from the germline V gene. The CDR3 consists of 15 residues. CDR3 bases: TGTGCTAGTGGCACAATGTCAGGGGGCCAGGGGCCCCAGCATTTT. This encodes CASGTMSGGQGPQHF.

The chain combines TRBV19 with TRBJ2-3; TRBD2 matches at 8 bases. Trimming took 1 base from V and 2 from J; bases not matched to a gene: 5. Germline V gene lookup returns CDR1 LNHDA and CDR2 SQIVND (reference sequence). The CDR3 contains 16 residues. The CDR3 spells CASSIAGGRFTDTQYF. The DNA of the CDR3 is TGTGCCAGTAGTATAGCGGGGGGGCGCTTCACAGATACGCAGTATTTT.

The V call is TRBV11-2, the J call TRBJ1-2; D is possibly TRBD1 (5 bases). This CDR3 comprises 13 residues. Germline V gene lookup returns CDR1 SGHAT and CDR2 FQNNGV. V gave up 8 bases and J gave up 4 bases, with 14 bases separating them. As DNA, the CDR3 is TGTGCCAGCTCCCGGGACCGACCCTATGGCTACACCTTC. This gives the protein CASSRDRPYGYTF.

The chain is built from TRBV5-5 and TRBJ1-2, with D unresolved. Trimming took 0 bases from V and 8 from J, leaving 11 bases between them. The germline CDR1 and CDR2 sequences are SGHKS and YYEKEE (reference sequence). This CDR3 has 13 amino acids. CDR3 sequence reads: CASSLGADQGYTF. CDR3 bases: TGTGCCAGCAGCTTGGGAGCCGATCAGGGCTACACCTTC.

The chain employs TRBV6-4 and TRBJ2-1, with 10 bases aligning to TRBD2. The V and J ends lost 0 bases and 0 bases, in that order; junction bases with no gene match: 2. Germline CDR1 and CDR2: MRHNA and SNTAGT. The CDR3 loop spans 17 amino acids. CDR3 loop: CASSDSSSGSSYNEQFF. In DNA, the CDR3 is TGTGCCAGCAGTGACTCGTCTAGCGGGAGCTCCTACAATGAGCAGTTCTTC.

J is TRBJ1-1 and V is TRBV6-1, with 8 bases identical to TRBD1. The CDR3 contains 19 residues. Germline V gives CDR1 MNHNS, CDR2 SASEGT. V dropped 4 bases and J dropped 0; count of bases not matched to a gene: 16. The CDR3 loop reads CASSAWTGTWFELNTEAFF. The CDR3 nucleotides read TGTGCCAGCAGTGCCTGGACAGGGACTTGGTTCGAGCTGAACACTGAAGCTTTCTTT.

The chain links TRBV5-5 to TRBJ1-1; no definite D call. Germline loops: CDR1 SGHKS, CDR2 YYEKEE (reference sequence). Trimming took 0 bases from V and 1 from J, leaving 7 bases between them. The CDR3 extends over 14 amino acids. CDR3 amino acids: CASSLEDPNTEAFF. CDR3 bases: TGTGCCAGCAGCTTGGAGGACCCGAACACTGAAGCTTTCTTT.